This T cell receptor beta chain was observed in a study of memory CD4+ T cells and cytomegalovirus serostatus. Looking at the study overall: This sample comes from healthy Belgian adults, eight or nine CMV seropositive, around 26 seronegative.

Study results and caveats: 67 of 164 known CMV-associated TCRbeta sequences appeared in CD4+ memory.

TCRdb keeps only in-frame clones here, not all; method: immunoSEQ multiplex PCR. The table shows some 56,000 clones, with 82% occurring only once. Germline CDR1 SGHTA, CDR2 FQGNSA. The trim removed 4 bases at V and 4 bases at J, leaving 13 bases unmatched. The CDR3 has 17 amino acids. The sort gate was single viable CD3+CD4+CD8-CD45RO+ cells for memory CD4+ T cells. A remark on this clone: Its antigen is unknown.

The specimen sequenced was memory CD4+ T cells from blood. The V call is TRBV7-2, the J call TRBJ2-3, with 8 bases that match TRBD2. This receptor was taken from an adult in good health and CMV-seronegative. In DNA, the CDR3 is TGTGCCAGCAGCTCCCCTCTCGGGGGGGGGCGCGCAGATACGCAGTATTTT. Translation: CASSSPLGGGRADTQYF.